One sample yielded the 19 T cell receptor beta chains listed below, sequenced in a study of cytomegalovirus exposure and HLA in healthy donors. 60 Vbeta and 13 Jbeta primers were used in PCR. Using immunoSEQ multiplex PCR, the repertoire was profiled, and TCRdb retains in-frame clones only, with some absent. The table has approximately 150,000 clones, approximately 72% seen once. The source material was PBMCs. All receptors come from a human donor in good health.

The chain couples TRBV5-5 to TRBJ1-2, with D hard to call. The V end was cut by 1 base, the J end by 4 bases, with 5 bases between. The CDR3 is made up of 12 amino acids. CDR1 is SGHKS and CDR2 is YYEKEE in the germline V gene (reference sequence). CDR3 sequence reads: CASSLTVYGYTF. The CDR3 DNA is TGTGCCAGCAGCTTGACAGTCTATGGCTACACCTTC.

The V and J genes are TRBV7-9 and TRBJ1-6; TRBD1 matches at 7 bases. The germline V gene encodes CDR1 SEHNR and CDR2 FQNEAQ (reference sequence). The CDR3 has 15 amino acids. Losses at the gene ends were 5 bases for V and 8 bases for J; bases not matched to a gene: 9. The CDR3 loop is CASSRSGRGYSPLHF. DNA of the CDR3: TGTGCCAGCAGCCGGAGTGGCAGGGGGTATTCACCCCTCCACTTT. The variable domain in full, with the rest retrieved from reference TRBV7-9 and TRBJ1-6, is DTGVSQNPRHKITKRGQNVTFRCDPISEHNRLYWYRQTLGQGPEFLTYFQNEAQLEKSRLLSDRFSAERPKGSFSTLEIQRTEQGDSAMYLCASSRSGRGYSPLHFGNGTRLTVT.

The V call is TRBV6-5, the J call TRBJ1-1; 8 nucleotides align to TRBD1. The germline V gene has CDR1 MNHEY and CDR2 SVGAGI. The trim removed 7 bases at V and 2 bases at J, leaving 6 bases unmatched. This CDR3 spans 14 amino acids. CDR3 sequence (DNA): TGTGCCAGCATTGACACAGGGGGAAACACTGAAGCTTTCTTT. It specifies CASIDTGGNTEAFF.

V and J are TRBV5-1 and TRBJ2-1, with 8 bases identical to TRBD2. The V gene end was trimmed by 1 base and the J gene end by 8 bases; junction bases not matched to a gene: 11. Germline V gives CDR1 SGHRS, CDR2 YFSETQ. There are 16 residues in the CDR3. This CDR3 is CASSLPGGRGFDEQFF. The CDR3 bases are TGCGCCAGCAGCTTGCCGGGGGGGCGGGGTTTCGATGAGCAGTTCTTC.

The chain has TRBV19 and TRBJ1-2; D perhaps matches TRBD1 (6 bases). V was pared by 11 bases and J by 3 bases, with 10 bases between. This CDR3 has 11 amino acids. Germline assignment: CDR1 LNHDA and CDR2 SQIVND (reference sequence). In DNA, the CDR3 is TGTGCCGGATCAGGGGACTATGGCTACACCTTC. Translated, it gives CAGSGDYGYTF.

This clone was picked up one time. The V call is TRBV7-8, the J call TRBJ1-2, with 9 bases lining up with TRBD1. J gave up 7 bases and V 5 bases, and 5 bases lay outside the gene matches. The CDR3 runs to 13 residues. The germline CDR1 and CDR2 sequences are SGHVS and FQNEAQ. The chain's CDR3 is CASSPTTGGGYTF. The CDR3 nucleotides are TGTGCCAGCAGCCCTACGACAGGGGGTGGCTACACCTTC.

The V gene is TRBV5-1, the J gene TRBJ2-5; a possible D gene is TRBD2 (5 bases). V was pared by 0 bases and J by 5 bases, with 11 bases between. CDR1 is SGHRS and CDR2 is YFSETQ in the germline V gene. The CDR3 spans 14 residues. The CDR3 spells CASSLDSSGETQYF. The CDR3 bases are TGCGCCAGCAGCTTGGACTCGTCGGGGGAGACCCAGTACTTC.

The gene calls are TRBV6-6 and TRBJ2-7, with 8 bases identical to TRBD1. Per the germline V gene, CDR1 is MNHNY and CDR2 is SVGAGI (reference sequence). V shed 5 bases, J shed 0 bases, and the junction held 3 bases outside the gene matches. The CDR3 loop spans 14 amino acids. The CDR3, as DNA: TGTGCCAGCAGTCGGACAGGGAGCTCCTACGAGCAGTACTTC. This sequence encodes CASSRTGSSYEQYF.

This chain joins TRBV4-3 and TRBJ2-3; D is possibly TRBD2 (6 bases). This CDR3 has 15 amino acids. Trimming took 0 bases from V and 4 from J, leaving 11 bases between them. In germline, CDR1 is LGHNA, CDR2 YSLEER. The CDR3 loop is CASSQDRGWADTQYF. For the CDR3, the DNA is TGCGCCAGCAGCCAAGATCGGGGGTGGGCAGATACGCAGTATTTT.

This chain joins TRBV4-1 and TRBJ2-5, with 7 bases lining up with TRBD1. The assigned J gene may be wrong: the sequence end matches TRBJ2-7 better. CDR1 MGHRA and CDR2 YSYEKL come from the germline V gene. The CDR3 covers 14 residues. DNA for the CDR3: TGCGCCAGCAGCCAAGGACAGGGCGCTGACGAGCAGTACTTC. This gives the protein CASSQGQGADEQYF.

This sequence joins TRBV4-3 and TRBJ1-1; no firm D call. V lost 0 bases to trimming and J lost 1 base, with 6 bases between them. The CDR3 runs to 14 residues. CDR1 LGHNA and CDR2 YSLEER come from the germline V gene. The CDR3 region is CASSQDSRNTEAFF. CDR3 nucleotide sequence: TGCGCCAGCAGCCAAGATTCCCGGAACACTGAAGCTTTCTTT.

The chain recombines TRBV6-5 with TRBJ1-4; D unresolved. Germline V CDR1 and CDR2: MNHEY, SVGAGI. CDR3 size: 14 residues. V lost 2 bases and J 3 bases, leaving 7 bases between the germline ends. CDR3 DNA sequence: TGTGCCAGCAGTTACGGGCAGTCTAATGAAAAACTGTTTTTT. Residues: CASSYGQSNEKLFF.

V gene TRBV12-5 combines with J gene TRBJ2-7; D not resolved. Germline CDR1 is LGHNT and CDR2 is FRNRAP. The CDR3 covers 12 residues. CDR3 in amino acids: CPPAPADYEQYF. CDR3 sequence (DNA): TGTCCACCCGCTCCGGCGGATTACGAGCAGTACTTC.

CDR3 nucleotides: TGTGCCATCGGGGGGGGGCTCAGGAACACTGAAGCTTTCTTT. Translation: CAIGGGLRNTEAFF. This chain links TRBV10-3 with TRBJ1-1, with a tentative D call TRBD1 (6 bases). The germline CDR1 and CDR2 sequences are ENHRY and SYGVKD. V gave up 8 bases and J gave up 1 base, with 14 bases separating them. CDR3 length: 14 amino acids.

This clone was observed a handful of times. This chain connects TRBV30 to TRBJ1-2; D is uncertain. Trimming took off 6 bases at V and 6 bases at J, with 11 bases between the two ends. The CDR3 loop spans 11 amino acids. The germline CDR1 and CDR2 sequences are GTSNPN and SVGIG (reference sequence). The CDR3 DNA sequence: TGTGCCTGTGCTCGCGCAAATGGCTACACCTTC. Amino acid sequence: CACARANGYTF.

Note on this clone: Other DNA sequences of this sample code for an identical CDR3. The chain joins TRBV11-2 to TRBJ2-7; TRBD1 is a possible D gene (6 bases). Trimming shortened V by 5 bases and J by 2 bases, and 10 bases separated the two germline ends. This CDR3 has 13 residues. Germline V gene data show CDR1 as SGHAT and CDR2 as FQNNGV. The DNA for the CDR3 is TGTGCCAGCAGCCTCGGACAGACCTACGAGCAGTACTTC. Its translation is CASSLGQTYEQYF.

The chain employs TRBV4-3 and TRBJ2-2; 9 positions agree with TRBD2. The ends lost 4 bases at V and 0 bases at J; junction bases unmatched: 3. The CDR3 runs to 16 residues. CDR1 and CDR2 from the germline V gene are LGHNA and YSLEER. The CDR3 region has the DNA TGCGCCAGCAGCCCCGGACTAGCGCCGAACACCGGGGAGCTGTTTTTT. It translates to CASSPGLAPNTGELFF.

The chain uses TRBV5-1 and TRBJ2-4; possible D gene TRBD2, 5 bases. The germline CDR1 and CDR2 sequences are SGHRS and YFSETQ. CDR3 length: 14 residues. The ends were cut back, 2 bases at V and 7 bases at J, with 13 bases in the middle. This CDR3 is CASSFEGGVNIQYF. The CDR3 bases are TGCGCCAGCAGCTTTGAAGGAGGCGTGAACATTCAGTACTTC.

Comment on this clone: The same CDR3 arises from other DNA sequences in this sample as well. The rearrangement joins TRBV11-3 to TRBJ2-7; 7 nucleotides align to TRBD1. V shed 4 bases and J 7 bases; nucleotides not matched to a gene: 7. The CDR3 consists of 13 residues. Per germline, CDR1 SGHNT and CDR2 YENEEA. The CDR3 bases are TGTGCCAGCAGCTCCGACAGGGTTGGGGAGCAGTACTTC. Amino acid sequence: CASSSDRVGEQYF.